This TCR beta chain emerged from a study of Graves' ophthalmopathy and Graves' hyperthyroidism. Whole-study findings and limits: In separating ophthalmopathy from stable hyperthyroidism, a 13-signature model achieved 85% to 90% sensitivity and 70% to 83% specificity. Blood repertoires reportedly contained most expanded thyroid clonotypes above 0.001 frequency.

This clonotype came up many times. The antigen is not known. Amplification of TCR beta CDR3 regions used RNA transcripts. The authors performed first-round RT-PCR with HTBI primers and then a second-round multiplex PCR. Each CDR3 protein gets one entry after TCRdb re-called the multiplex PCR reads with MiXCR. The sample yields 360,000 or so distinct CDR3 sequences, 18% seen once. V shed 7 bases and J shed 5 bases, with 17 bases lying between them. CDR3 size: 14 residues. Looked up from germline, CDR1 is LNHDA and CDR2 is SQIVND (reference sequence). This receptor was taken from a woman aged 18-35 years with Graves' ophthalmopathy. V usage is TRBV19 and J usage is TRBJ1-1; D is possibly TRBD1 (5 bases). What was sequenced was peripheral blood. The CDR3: CASTPGGARTEAFF. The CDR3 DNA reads TGTGCCAGTACGCCTGGAGGGGCGCGAACTGAAGCTTTCTTT.